The 12 T cell receptor beta chains listed next were all sequenced from one sample in a study of spatial heterogeneity in lung cancer. TCRdb ran MiXCR on the 5' RACE reads and lists one entry per CDR3 protein. Of approximately 9,400 distinct CDR3 sequences in the sample, around 4.6% were seen once. Time point noted: sample taken at primary tumor resection. Unsorted whole RNA of tumor, nontumor lung or frozen PBMC was sequenced. The sequencing here drew on PBMCs, taken at surgery. All receptors derive from a male donor with early-stage non-small cell lung cancer.

This clonotype was observed many times. This beta chain is a stray sequence in a library constructed for alpha chains; its clone size is not meaningful. The chain uses TRBV7-9 and TRBJ2-3; TRBD2 aligns across 11 bases. The CDR3 consists of 16 residues. The V gene's germline CDR1 is SEHNR and CDR2 FQNEAQ (reference sequence). J gave up 2 bases and V 5 bases, and 6 bases lay outside the gene matches. CDR3 sequence: CASSALAGANTDTQYF. The CDR3 DNA is TGTGCCAGCAGCGCACTAGCGGGGGCGAACACAGATACGCAGTATTTT.

This clonotype has ten or more counts. This beta chain is off target for a library built for alpha chains, so its abundance means little. This chain joins TRBV20-1 and TRBJ1-1; no reliable D call. Germline loops: CDR1 DFQATT, CDR2 SNEGSKA (reference sequence). This CDR3 has 13 residues. The CDR3 loop is CRARADENTEAFF. The CDR3 DNA follows: TGCAGGGCCCGGGCAGATGAGAACACTGAAGCTTTCTTT.

This clonotype was recorded at least ten times. This beta chain appears as a stray read in a library generated for alpha chains; its size is not informative. This sequence joins TRBV4-1 and TRBJ2-2; D is uncertain. Germline V gives CDR1 MGHRA, CDR2 YSYEKL. The CDR3 is made up of 17 amino acids. V was trimmed by 4 bases and J by 2 bases, leaving 17 bases between them. CDR3 sequence reads: CASSPRLQIRNTGELFF. CDR3 nucleotide sequence: TGCGCCAGCAGCCCCCGACTTCAAATCCGTAACACCGGGGAGCTGTTTTTT.

This clonotype rates as medium-sized. This beta chain represents an off-target read in a library built for alpha chains; its size is of limited meaning. This chain uses TRBV12-3 or TRBV12-4 with TRBJ1-6; D ambiguous. CDR3 size: 12 residues. Trimming took off 4 bases at V and 7 bases at J, with 5 bases between the two ends. DNA of the CDR3: TGTGCCAGCAGTTGGGCGAATTCACCCCTCCACTTT. Its protein is CASSWANSPLHF.

This clonotype was recorded at least ten times. Because this beta chain is a stray read in a library intended to capture alpha chains, its abundance should not be given much weight. The CDR3 reads CSVARGSNQPQHF. The CDR3 nucleotides read TGCAGCGTTGCCCGTGGAAGCAATCAGCCCCAGCATTTT. The V call is TRBV29-1, the J call TRBJ1-5; D ambiguous. Germline values: CDR1 SQVTM, CDR2 ANQGSEA. Trimming pared 4 bases from V and 1 base from J, leaving 8 bases between. The CDR3 has 13 residues.

This clonotype was recorded many times. Since the library was made to target alpha chains, this beta chain is a stray read and its abundance is not meaningful. The V gene is TRBV7-8, the J gene TRBJ2-2, with 8 bases identical to TRBD1. The ends lost 0 bases at V and 6 bases at J; junction bases unmatched: 12. The CDR3 sequence is 18 residues long. Germline V gives CDR1 SGHVS, CDR2 FQNEAQ. Written as DNA, the CDR3 is TGTGCCAGCAGCTTAGCGGGTCAGGGGGCGCTTGTTTCCGGGGAGCTGTTTTTT. This gives the protein CASSLAGQGALVSGELFF.

This clonotype is deemed medium-sized (0.01 to 0.1%). Within a library made for alpha chains, this beta chain is off target, and its count is uninformative. This rearrangement joins TRBV28 to TRBJ1-4; maybe TRBD1 (6 bases). Germline V gene lookup returns CDR1 MDHEN and CDR2 SYDVKM. The CDR3 length is 14 residues. The V and J ends lost 10 bases and 8 bases respectively, with 20 bases between them. Here the CDR3 reads CATSGGGLGEKLFF. The DNA of the CDR3 is TGTGCCACCTCCGGAGGGGGGCTTGGAGAAAAACTGTTTTTT.

This clonotype is large in the sample. Because the library targeted alpha chains, this beta chain is an off-target read whose size means little. This chain's CDR3 is CASSHQVAGYNEQFF. CDR3 DNA sequence: TGTGCCAGCTCACACCAGGTAGCGGGGTACAATGAGCAGTTCTTC. The chain joins TRBV18 to TRBJ2-1; 8 bases are shared with TRBD2. The CDR3 contains 15 residues. Trimming took 4 bases from V and 4 from J; bases not matched to a gene: 6. Germline V gene sequence: CDR1 KGHSH, CDR2 LQKENI.

This clonotype showed up just a few times. This beta chain is a stray read from a library made for alpha chains; its abundance is not meaningful. In DNA, the CDR3 is TGTGCCAGCAGCTCTCCTGGCGGGGCGGCCCAAGAGACCCAGTACTTC. The encoded protein is CASSSPGGAAQETQYF. This chain links TRBV7-9 with TRBJ2-5, with D possibly TRBD2 on 6 matching bases. The ends were cut back, 4 bases at V and 1 base at J, with 16 bases in the middle. The CDR3 spans 16 residues. Germline CDR1 SEHNR, CDR2 FQNEAQ (reference sequence). Using reference TRBV7-9 and TRBJ2-5 for the parts outside the CDR3, the full variable domain is DTGVSQNPRHKITKRGQNVTFRCDPISEHNRLYWYRQTLGQGPEFLTYFQNEAQLEKSRLLSDRFSAERPKGSFSTLEIQRTEQGDSAMYLCASSSPGGAAQETQYFGPGTRLLVL.

This clonotype was seen repeatedly, ten times or more. Being off target in a library aimed at alpha chains, this beta chain has a size of little meaning. The chain combines TRBV5-1 with TRBJ2-7; D is undetermined. CDR3 length: 14 amino acids. In germline, CDR1 is SGHRS, CDR2 YFSETQ. The ends were cut back, 3 bases at V and 7 bases at J, with 17 bases in the middle. The CDR3 sequence: CASSWTEPPREQYF. The CDR3 DNA reads as TGCGCCAGCAGCTGGACCGAGCCCCCCAGGGAGCAGTACTTC. The whole variable domain, filled in from reference TRBV5-1 and TRBJ2-7, reads KAGVTQTPRYLIKTRGQQVTLSCSPISGHRSVSWYQQTPGQGLQFLFEYFSETQRNKGNFPGRFSGRQFSNSRSEMNVSTLELGDSALYLCASSWTEPPREQYFGPGTRLTVT.

There are many counts of this clonotype. Since it is a stray read in a library aimed at alpha chains, this beta chain has a size that is not meaningful. V and J are TRBV18 and TRBJ2-7, with TRBD1 matching over 9 bases. The CDR3 is made up of 16 amino acids. V gave up 2 bases and J gave up 0 bases; unmatched junction bases: 5. CDR1 KGHSH and CDR2 LQKENI come from the germline V gene. The CDR3 region is CASSPSGTGFSYEQYF. The CDR3 DNA is TGTGCCAGCTCACCATCCGGGACAGGGTTCTCCTACGAGCAGTACTTC.

Judged by abundance, this clonotype is medium-sized (0.01 to 0.1%). With the library built for alpha chains, this beta chain is off target and its frequency is not meaningful. This chain joins TRBV5-5 and TRBJ2-5; D gene ambiguous. Trimming took off 2 bases at V and 3 bases at J, with 8 bases between the two ends. Germline CDR1 SGHKS, CDR2 YYEKEE (reference sequence). The CDR3 runs to 13 residues. The CDR3 protein is CASSLEGKETQYF. In DNA form, the CDR3 reads TGTGCCAGCAGCTTAGAAGGAAAAGAGACCCAGTACTTC.